This T cell receptor (beta chain) was recorded in a study of human T cells and chemical hapten exposure. This clonotype was detected ten times or more. Time point noted: patch test 2, 6 weeks after DPC sensitization. As to treatment: therapeutic diphenylcyclopropenone sensitization with weekly scalp DPC. TCRdb re-derived calls from the RACE reads in MiXCR, one entry per CDR3 protein. The sample yields 73,000 or so distinct CDR3 sequences, roughly 8.5% seen once. The trim removed 6 bases at V and 0 bases at J, leaving 5 bases unmatched. The CDR3 length is 14 residues. Germline CDR1 and CDR2: SQVTM and ANQGSEA.

J is TRBJ1-5 and V is TRBV29-1; TRBD1 agrees at 7 bases. The starting material was whole blood, obtained in connection with sensitization to the hapten diphenylcyclopropenone (DPC). This TCR came from a woman aged 50 to 65 with alopecia areata. Some clones in this sample may be carry-over from other donors' samples. The CDR3 here is CSVTTGYSNQPQHF. In DNA form, the CDR3 reads TGCAGCGTAACGACAGGGTATAGCAATCAGCCCCAGCATTTT.